This T cell receptor (beta chain) is drawn from a study of CD8 T cells in Susac syndrome. Germline lookup yields CDR1 MDHEN and CDR2 SYDVKM. V was shortened by 6 bases and J by 5 bases, with 7 bases between the two germline ends. The CDR3 runs 11 residues. Random hexamers primed reverse transcription of about 0.5 to 1 ug RNA. Amplification of TCR beta CDR3 used immunoSEQ multiplex PCR across 54 Vbeta and 13 Jbeta. TCRdb called the immunoSEQ multiplex PCR reads again in MiXCR, with one record for every CDR3 protein. The table shows about 210,000 distinct CDR3 sequences, with 94% occurring only once. The TCR comes from a human donor with Susac syndrome. The rearrangement uses TRBV28 and TRBJ1-1; D is unclear. Sequencing was done on a sample of CD4+ T cells from PBMCs. The CDR3: CASRGVTEAFF. The CDR3 nucleotides are TGTGCCAGCAGGGGTGTTACTGAAGCTTTCTTT.